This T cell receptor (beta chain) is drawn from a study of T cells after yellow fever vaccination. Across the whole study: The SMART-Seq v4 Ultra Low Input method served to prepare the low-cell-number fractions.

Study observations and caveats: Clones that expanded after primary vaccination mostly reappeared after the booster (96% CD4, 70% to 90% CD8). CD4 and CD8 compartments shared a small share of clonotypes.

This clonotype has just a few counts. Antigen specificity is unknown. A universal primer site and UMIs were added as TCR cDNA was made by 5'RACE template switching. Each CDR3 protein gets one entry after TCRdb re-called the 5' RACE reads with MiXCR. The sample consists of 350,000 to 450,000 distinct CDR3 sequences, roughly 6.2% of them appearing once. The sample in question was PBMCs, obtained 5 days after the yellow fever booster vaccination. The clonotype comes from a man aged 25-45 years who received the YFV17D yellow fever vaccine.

In nucleotides, the CDR3 is TGTGCCAGCAGCTTAGTGGGTAGCGGGAGATCCGGAGCAGATACGCAGTATTTT. Protein sequence: CASSLVGSGRSGADTQYF. This chain links TRBV7-6 with TRBJ2-3; 9 nucleotides match TRBD2. V shed 1 base, J shed 4 bases, and the junction held 12 bases outside the gene matches. Germline CDR1 SGHVS, CDR2 FNYEAQ. This CDR3 has 18 amino acids.